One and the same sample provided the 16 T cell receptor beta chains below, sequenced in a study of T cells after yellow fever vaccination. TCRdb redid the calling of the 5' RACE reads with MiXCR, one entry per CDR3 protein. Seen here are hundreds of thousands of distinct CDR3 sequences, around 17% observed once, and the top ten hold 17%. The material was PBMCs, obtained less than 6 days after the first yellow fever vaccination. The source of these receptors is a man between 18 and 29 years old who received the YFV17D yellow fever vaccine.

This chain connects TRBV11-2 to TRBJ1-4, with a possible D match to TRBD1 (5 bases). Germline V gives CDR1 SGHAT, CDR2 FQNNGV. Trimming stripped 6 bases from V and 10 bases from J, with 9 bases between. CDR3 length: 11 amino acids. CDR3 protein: CASRVRGKLFF. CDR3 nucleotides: TGTGCCAGCAGAGTGAGGGGAAAACTGTTTTTT.

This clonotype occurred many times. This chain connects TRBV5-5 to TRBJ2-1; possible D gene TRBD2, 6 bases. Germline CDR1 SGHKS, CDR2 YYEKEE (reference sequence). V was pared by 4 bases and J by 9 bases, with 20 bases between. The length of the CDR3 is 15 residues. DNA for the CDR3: TGTGCCAGCAGCCCGCTGGGGGGTCTCGTGAGTGAGCAGTTCTTC. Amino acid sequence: CASSPLGGLVSEQFF.

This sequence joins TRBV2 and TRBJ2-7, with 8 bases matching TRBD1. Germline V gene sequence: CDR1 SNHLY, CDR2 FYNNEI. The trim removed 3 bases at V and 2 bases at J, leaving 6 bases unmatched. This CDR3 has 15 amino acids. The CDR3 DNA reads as TGTGCCAGCAGTGATGCAGGGGGCTTCCCCTACGAGCAGTACTTC. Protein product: CASSDAGGFPYEQYF.

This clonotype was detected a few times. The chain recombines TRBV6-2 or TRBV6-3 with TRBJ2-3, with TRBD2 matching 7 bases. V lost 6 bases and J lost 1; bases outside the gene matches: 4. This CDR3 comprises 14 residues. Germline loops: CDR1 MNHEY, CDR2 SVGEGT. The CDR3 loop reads CASRSGVGTDTQYF. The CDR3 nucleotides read TGTGCCAGCAGAAGCGGGGTGGGCACAGATACGCAGTATTTT.

The CDR3 DNA follows: TGTGCCAGCAGTTTCTGGCGAGCGGGGGGACCTAGGGAGCAGTTCTTC. This gives the protein CASSFWRAGGPREQFF. This chain links TRBV28 with TRBJ2-1; TRBD2 agrees at 9 bases. Per germline, CDR1 MDHEN and CDR2 SYDVKM. The V gene end was trimmed by 3 bases and the J gene end by 10 bases; junction bases not matched to a gene: 13. This CDR3 comprises 16 residues.

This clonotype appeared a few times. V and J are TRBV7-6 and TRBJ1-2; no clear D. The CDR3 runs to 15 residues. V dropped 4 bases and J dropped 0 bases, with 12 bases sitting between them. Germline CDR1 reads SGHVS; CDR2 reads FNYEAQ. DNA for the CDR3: TGTGCCAGCAGCTCCCGCCCTCAAGCTAACTATGGCTACACCTTC. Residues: CASSSRPQANYGYTF. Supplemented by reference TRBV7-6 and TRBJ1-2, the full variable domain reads GAGVSQSPRYKVTKRGQDVALRCDPISGHVSLYWYRQALGQGPEFLTYFNYEAQQDKSGLPNDRFSAERPEGSISTLTIQRTEQRDSAMYRCASSSRPQANYGYTFGSGTRLTVV.

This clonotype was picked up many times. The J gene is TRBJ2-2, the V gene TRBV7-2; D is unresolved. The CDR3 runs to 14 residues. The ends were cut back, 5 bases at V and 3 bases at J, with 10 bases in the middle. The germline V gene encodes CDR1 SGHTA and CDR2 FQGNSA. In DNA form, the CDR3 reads TGTGCCAGCAGCCAGGATAGAGACACCGGGGAGCTGTTTTTT. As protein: CASSQDRDTGELFF.

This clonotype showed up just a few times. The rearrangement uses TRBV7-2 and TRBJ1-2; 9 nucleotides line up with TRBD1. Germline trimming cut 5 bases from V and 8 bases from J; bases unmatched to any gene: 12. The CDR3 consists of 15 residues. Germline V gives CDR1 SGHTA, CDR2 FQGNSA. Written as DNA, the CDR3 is TGTGCCAGCAGCGGCACAGGGGGCAGTACGGACGGCTACACCTTC. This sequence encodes CASSGTGGSTDGYTF.

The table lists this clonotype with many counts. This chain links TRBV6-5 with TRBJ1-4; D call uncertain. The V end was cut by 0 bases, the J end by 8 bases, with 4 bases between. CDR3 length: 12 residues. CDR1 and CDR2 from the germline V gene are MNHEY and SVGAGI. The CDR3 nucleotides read TGTGCCAGCAGTTACTCGGGGGAAAAACTGTTTTTT. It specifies CASSYSGEKLFF.

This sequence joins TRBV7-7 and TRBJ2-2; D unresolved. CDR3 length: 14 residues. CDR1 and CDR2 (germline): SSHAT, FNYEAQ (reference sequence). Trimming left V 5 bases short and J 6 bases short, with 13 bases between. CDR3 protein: CASSLTLAAGELFF. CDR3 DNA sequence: TGTGCCAGCAGCCTCACGTTAGCCGCCGGGGAGCTGTTTTTT.

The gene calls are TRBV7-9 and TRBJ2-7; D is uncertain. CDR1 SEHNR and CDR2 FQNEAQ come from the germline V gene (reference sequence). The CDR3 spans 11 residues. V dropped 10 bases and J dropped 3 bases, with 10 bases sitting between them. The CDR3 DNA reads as TGTGCCACCCCGCTGAGCTACGAGCAGTACTTC. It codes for CATPLSYEQYF.

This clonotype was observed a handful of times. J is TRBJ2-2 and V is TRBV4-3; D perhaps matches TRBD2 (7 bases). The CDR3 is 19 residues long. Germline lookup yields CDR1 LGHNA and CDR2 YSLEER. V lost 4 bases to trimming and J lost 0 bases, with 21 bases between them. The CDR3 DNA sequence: TGCGCCAGCAGCCCCTTGGCTAGGGGGGGAGGCGCGAACACCGGGGAGCTGTTTTTT. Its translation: CASSPLARGGGANTGELFF.

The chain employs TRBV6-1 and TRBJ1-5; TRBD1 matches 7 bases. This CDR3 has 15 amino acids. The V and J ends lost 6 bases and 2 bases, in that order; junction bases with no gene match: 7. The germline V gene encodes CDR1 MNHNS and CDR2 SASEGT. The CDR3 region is CASSPSGTGNQPQHF. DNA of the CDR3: TGTGCCAGCAGCCCCTCCGGGACAGGCAATCAGCCCCAGCATTTT.

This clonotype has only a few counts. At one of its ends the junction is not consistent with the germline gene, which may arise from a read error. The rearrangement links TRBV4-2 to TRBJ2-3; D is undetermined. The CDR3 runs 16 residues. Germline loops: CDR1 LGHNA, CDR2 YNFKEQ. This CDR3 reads CASSQELAGATDTQYF. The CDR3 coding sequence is TGCGCCAGCAGCCAAGAATTGGCTGGTGCCACAGATACGCAGTATTTT.

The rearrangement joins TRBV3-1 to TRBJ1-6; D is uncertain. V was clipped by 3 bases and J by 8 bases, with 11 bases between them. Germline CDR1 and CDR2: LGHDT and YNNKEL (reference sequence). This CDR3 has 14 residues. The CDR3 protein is CASSQGGVHSPLHF. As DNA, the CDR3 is TGTGCCAGCAGCCAGGGTGGGGTGCATTCACCCCTCCACTTT.

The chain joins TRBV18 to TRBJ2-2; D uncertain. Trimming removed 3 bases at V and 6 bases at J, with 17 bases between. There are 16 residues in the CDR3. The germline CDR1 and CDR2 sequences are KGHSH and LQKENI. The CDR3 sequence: CASSPRILVSAGELFF. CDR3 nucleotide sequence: TGTGCCAGCTCACCTAGGATCTTGGTTTCGGCCGGGGAGCTGTTTTTT. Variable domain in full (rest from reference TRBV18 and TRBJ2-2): NAGVMQNPRHLVRRRGQEARLRCSPMKGHSHVYWYRQLPEEGLKFMVYLQKENIIDESGMPKERFSAEFPKEGPSILRIQQVVRGDSAAYFCASSPRILVSAGELFFGEGSRLTVL.